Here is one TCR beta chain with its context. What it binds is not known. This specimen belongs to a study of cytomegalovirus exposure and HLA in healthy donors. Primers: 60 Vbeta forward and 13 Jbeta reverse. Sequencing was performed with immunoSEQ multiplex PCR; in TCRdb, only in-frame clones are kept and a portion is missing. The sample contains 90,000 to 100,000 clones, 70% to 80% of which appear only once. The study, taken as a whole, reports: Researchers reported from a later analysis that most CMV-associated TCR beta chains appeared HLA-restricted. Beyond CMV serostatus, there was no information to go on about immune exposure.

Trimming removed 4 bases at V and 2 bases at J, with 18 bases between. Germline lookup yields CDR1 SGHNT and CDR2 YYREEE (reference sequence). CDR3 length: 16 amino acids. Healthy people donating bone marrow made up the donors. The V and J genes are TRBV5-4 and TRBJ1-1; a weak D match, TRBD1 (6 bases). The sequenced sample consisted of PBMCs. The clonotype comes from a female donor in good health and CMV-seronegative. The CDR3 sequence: CASSHVNRDRNTEAFF. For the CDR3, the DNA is TGTGCCAGCAGCCACGTTAACAGGGATCGAAACACTGAAGCTTTCTTT.